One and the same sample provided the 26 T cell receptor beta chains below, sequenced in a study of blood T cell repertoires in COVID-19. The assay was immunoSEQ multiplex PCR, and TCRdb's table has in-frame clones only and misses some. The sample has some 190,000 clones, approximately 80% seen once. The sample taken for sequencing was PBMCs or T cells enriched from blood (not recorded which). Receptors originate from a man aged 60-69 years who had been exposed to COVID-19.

In nucleotides, the CDR3 is TGTGCCACGATGGGGGGGGGCTATGGCTACACCTTC. It is translated as CATMGGGYGYTF. The V and J genes are TRBV6-5 and TRBJ1-2, with a tentative D call TRBD1 (5 bases). CDR3 size: 12 residues. Germline V lookup: CDR1 MNHEY, CDR2 SVGAGI. With 10 bases removed from V and 4 bases from J, the gap between germline ends came to 13 bases.

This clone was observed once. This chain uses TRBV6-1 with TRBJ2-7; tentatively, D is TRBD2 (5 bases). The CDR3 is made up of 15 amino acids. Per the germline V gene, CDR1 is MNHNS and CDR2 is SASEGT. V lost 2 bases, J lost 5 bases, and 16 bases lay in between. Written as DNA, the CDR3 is TGTGCCAGCAGTGAAAAGAGGGCCTCCAGCCACGAGCAGTACTTC. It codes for CASSEKRASSHEQYF.

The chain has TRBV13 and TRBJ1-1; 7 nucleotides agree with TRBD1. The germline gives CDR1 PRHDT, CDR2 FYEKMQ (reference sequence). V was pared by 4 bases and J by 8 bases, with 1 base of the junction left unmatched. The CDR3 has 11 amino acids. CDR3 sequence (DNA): TGTGCCAGCAGCTCGGGACAGGAAGCTTTCTTT. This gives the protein CASSSGQEAFF. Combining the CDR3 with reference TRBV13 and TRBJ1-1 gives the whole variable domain AAGVIQSPRHLIKEKRETATLKCYPIPRHDTVYWYQQGPGQDPQFLISFYEKMQSDKGSIPDRFSAQQFSDYHSELNMSSLELGDSALYFCASSSGQEAFFGQGTRLTVV.

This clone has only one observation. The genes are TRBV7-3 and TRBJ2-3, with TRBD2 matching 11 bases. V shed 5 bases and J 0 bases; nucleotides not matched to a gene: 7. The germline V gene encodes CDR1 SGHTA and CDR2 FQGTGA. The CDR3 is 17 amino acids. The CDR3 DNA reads TGTGCCAGCAGCCCAAGGGCTAGCGGGGGGAGCACAGATACGCAGTATTTT. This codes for CASSPRASGGSTDTQYF. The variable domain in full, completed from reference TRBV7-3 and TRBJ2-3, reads GAGVSQTPSNKVTEKGKYVELRCDPISGHTALYWYRQSLGQGPEFLIYFQGTGAADDSGLPNDRFFAVRPEGSVSTLKIQRTERGDSAVYLCASSPRASGGSTDTQYFGPGTRLTVL.

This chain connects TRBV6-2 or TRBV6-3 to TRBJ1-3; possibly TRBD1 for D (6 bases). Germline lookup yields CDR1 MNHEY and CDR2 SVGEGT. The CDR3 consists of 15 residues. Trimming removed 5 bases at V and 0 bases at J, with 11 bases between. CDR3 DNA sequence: TGTGCCAGCAGTAACGGACAGTACTCTGGAAACACCATATATTTT. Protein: CASSNGQYSGNTIYF.

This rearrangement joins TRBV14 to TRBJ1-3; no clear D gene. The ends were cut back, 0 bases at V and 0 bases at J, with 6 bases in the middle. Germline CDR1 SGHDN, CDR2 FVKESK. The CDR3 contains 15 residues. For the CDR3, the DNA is TGTGCCAGCAGCCAAGACGCCTACTCTGGAAACACCATATATTTT. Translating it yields CASSQDAYSGNTIYF. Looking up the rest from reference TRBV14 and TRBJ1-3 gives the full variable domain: EAGVTQFPSHSVIEKGQTVTLRCDPISGHDNLYWYRRVMGKEIKFLLHFVKESKQDESGMPNNRFLAERTGGTYSTLKVQPAELEDSGVYFCASSQDAYSGNTIYFGEGSWLTVV.

The DNA for the CDR3 is TGTGCCAGCATCCCGACATACCCAGGGACTGAAGCTTTCTTT. It specifies CASIPTYPGTEAFF. The rearrangement uses TRBV6-5 and TRBJ1-1; tentative D call: TRBD1 (5 bases). This CDR3 contains 14 residues. The germline V gene encodes CDR1 MNHEY and CDR2 SVGAGI. V dropped 7 bases and J dropped 5 bases, with 17 bases sitting between them.

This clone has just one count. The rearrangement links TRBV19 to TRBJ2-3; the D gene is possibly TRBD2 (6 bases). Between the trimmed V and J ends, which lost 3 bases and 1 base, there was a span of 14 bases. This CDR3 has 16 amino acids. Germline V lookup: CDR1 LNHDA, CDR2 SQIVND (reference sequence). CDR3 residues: CASSIGGSRGTDTQYF. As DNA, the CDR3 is TGTGCCAGTAGTATCGGAGGGAGTCGGGGCACAGATACGCAGTATTTT.

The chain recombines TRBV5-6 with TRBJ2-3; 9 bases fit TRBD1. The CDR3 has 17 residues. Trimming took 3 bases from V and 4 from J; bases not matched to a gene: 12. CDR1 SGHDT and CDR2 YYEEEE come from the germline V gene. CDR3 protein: CASSWGGRTGVADTQYF. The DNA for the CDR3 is TGTGCCAGCAGCTGGGGAGGAAGGACAGGGGTCGCAGATACGCAGTATTTT.

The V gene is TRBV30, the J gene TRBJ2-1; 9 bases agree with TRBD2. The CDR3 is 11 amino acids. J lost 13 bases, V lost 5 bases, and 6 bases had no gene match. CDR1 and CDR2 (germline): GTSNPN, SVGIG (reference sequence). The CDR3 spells CAWSLAGRQFF. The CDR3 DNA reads TGTGCCTGGTCTCTAGCGGGGAGACAGTTCTTC.

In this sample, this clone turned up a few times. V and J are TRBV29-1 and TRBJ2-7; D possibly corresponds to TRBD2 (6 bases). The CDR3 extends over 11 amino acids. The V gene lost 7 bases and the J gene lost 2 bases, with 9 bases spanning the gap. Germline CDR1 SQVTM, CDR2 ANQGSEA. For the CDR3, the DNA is TGCAGCGGCGGGAAAGCCTACGAGCAGTACTTC. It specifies CSGGKAYEQYF.

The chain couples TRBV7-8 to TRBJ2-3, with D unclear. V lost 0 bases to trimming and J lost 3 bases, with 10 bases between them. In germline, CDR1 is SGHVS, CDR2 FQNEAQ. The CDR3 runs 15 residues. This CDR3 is CASSLASSRTDTQYF. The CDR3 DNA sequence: TGTGCCAGCAGCTTAGCATCCTCCCGGACAGATACGCAGTATTTT. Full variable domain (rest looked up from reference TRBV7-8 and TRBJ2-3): GAGVSQSPRYKVAKRGQDVALRCDPISGHVSLFWYQQALGQGPEFLTYFQNEAQLDKSGLPSDRFFAERPEGSVSTLKIQRTQQEDSAVYLCASSLASSRTDTQYFGPGTRLTVL.

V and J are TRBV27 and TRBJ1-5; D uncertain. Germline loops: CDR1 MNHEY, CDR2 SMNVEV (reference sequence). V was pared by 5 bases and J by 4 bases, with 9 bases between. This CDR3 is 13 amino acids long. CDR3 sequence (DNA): TGTGCCAGCAGTGCGGGCGGGAATCAGCCCCAGCATTTT. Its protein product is CASSAGGNQPQHF.

The CDR3 protein is CASRALAGGSTDTQYF. As DNA, the CDR3 is TGTGCCAGCAGGGCGTTAGCGGGAGGCTCCACAGATACGCAGTATTTT. The chain joins TRBV2 to TRBJ2-3, with 10 nucleotides matching TRBD2. Germline CDR1 reads SNHLY; CDR2 reads FYNNEI. The V and J ends lost 6 bases and 2 bases, in that order; junction bases with no gene match: 8. This CDR3 has 16 amino acids.

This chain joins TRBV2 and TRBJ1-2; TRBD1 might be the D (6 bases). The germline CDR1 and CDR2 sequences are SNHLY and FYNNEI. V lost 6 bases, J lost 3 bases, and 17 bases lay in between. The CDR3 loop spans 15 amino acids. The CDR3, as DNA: TGTGCCAGCAGGACGGGACAAGTTGGATACTATGGCTACACCTTC. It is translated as CASRTGQVGYYGYTF.

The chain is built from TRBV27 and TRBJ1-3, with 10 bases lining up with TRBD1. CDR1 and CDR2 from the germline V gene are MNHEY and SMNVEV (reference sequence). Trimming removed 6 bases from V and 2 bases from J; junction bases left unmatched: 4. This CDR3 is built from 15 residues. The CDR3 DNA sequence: TGTGCCAGCAGGGGACAGGGGTCCCCTGGAAACACCATATATTTT. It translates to CASRGQGSPGNTIYF.

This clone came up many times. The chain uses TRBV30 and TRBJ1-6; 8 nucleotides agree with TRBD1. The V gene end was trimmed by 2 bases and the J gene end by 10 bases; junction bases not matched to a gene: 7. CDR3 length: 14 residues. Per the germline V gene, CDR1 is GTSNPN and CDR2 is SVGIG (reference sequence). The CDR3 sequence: CAWSTGQGQSPLHF. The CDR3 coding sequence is TGTGCCTGGAGTACAGGACAGGGTCAATCACCCCTCCACTTT.

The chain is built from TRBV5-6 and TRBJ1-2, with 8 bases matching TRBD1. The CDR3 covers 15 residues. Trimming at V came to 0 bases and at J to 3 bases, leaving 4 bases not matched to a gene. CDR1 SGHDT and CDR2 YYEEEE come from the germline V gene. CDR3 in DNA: TGTGCCAGCAGCTTGGCAGGGGGCGATGACTATGGCTACACCTTC. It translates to CASSLAGGDDYGYTF.

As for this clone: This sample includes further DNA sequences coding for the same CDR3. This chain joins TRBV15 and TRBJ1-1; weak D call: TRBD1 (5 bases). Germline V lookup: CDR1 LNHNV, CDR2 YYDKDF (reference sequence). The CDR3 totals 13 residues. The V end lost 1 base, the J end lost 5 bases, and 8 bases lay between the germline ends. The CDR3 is CATSRVQGTEAFF. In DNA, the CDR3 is TGTGCCACCAGCAGAGTGCAGGGAACTGAAGCTTTCTTT.

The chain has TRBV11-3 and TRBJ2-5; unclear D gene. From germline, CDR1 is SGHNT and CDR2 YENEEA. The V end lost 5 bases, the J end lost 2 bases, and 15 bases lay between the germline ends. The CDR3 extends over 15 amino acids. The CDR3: CASSQKTIFQETQYF. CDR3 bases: TGTGCCAGCAGCCAGAAAACCATCTTTCAAGAGACCCAGTACTTC.

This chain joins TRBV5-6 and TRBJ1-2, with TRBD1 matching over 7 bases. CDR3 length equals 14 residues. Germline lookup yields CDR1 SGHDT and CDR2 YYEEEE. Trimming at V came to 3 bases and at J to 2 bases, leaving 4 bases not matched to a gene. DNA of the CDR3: TGTGCCAGCAGCTGGGACAGTAAAAACTATGGCTACACCTTC. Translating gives CASSWDSKNYGYTF.

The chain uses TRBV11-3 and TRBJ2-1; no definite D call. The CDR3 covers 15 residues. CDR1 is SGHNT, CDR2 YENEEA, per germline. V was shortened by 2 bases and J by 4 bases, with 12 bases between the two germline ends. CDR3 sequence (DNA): TGTGCCAGCAGCTTATGGTCTGGAGTTTACAATGAGCAGTTCTTC. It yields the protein CASSLWSGVYNEQFF.

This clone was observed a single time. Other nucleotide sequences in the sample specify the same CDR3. In DNA, the CDR3 is TGTGCCAGCAGTGAACGGTCCGCAAATGAAAAACTGTTTTTT. It yields the protein CASSERSANEKLFF. The V gene is TRBV6-1, the J gene TRBJ1-4; D ambiguous. This CDR3 has 14 residues. Trimming cost V 2 bases and J 5 bases, with 9 bases left between them. Germline V gives CDR1 MNHNS, CDR2 SASEGT.

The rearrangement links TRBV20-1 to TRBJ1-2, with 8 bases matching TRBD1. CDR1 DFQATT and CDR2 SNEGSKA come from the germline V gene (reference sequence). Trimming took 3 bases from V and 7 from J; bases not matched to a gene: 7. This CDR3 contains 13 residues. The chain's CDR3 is CSASPDRGAGYTF. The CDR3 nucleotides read TGCAGTGCTAGTCCCGACAGGGGAGCTGGCTACACCTTC.

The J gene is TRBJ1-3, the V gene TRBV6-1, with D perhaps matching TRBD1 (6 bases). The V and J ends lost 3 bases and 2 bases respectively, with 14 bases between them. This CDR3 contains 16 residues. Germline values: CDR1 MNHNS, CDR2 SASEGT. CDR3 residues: CASSDWGPVTGNTIYF. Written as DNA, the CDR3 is TGTGCCAGCAGTGACTGGGGGCCAGTAACTGGAAACACCATATATTTT.

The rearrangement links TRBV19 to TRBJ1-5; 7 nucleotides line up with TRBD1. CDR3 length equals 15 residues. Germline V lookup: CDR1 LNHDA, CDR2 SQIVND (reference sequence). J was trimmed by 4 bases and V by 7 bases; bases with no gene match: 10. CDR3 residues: CASTMRAGGNQPQHF. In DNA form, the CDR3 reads TGTGCCAGTACAATGCGAGCAGGGGGTAATCAGCCCCAGCATTTT.